This T cell receptor beta chain was sequenced in a study of T cell repertoires in cytomegalovirus infection. Points on this clonotype: Its specificity is not known.

Germline-derived CDR1 and CDR2 are SQVTM and ANQGSEA. This CDR3 spans 12 amino acids. One entry per CDR3 protein, called by TCRdb with MiXCR from the reads. The data show about 920,000 distinct CDR3 sequences, roughly 30% seen once. Sequenced material: cultured CD8+ T cells from PBMCs, taken from culture after CMV antigen stimulation. This rearrangement joins TRBV29-1 to TRBJ2-7, with 7 bases lining up with TRBD1. The receptor's source is a human donor in good health (CMV status not recorded). Some clones in this sample may be carry-over from other donors' samples. This chain's CDR3 is CSARDSLYEQYF. The DNA for the CDR3 is TGCAGTGCACGGGACAGCCTCTACGAGCAGTACTTC.